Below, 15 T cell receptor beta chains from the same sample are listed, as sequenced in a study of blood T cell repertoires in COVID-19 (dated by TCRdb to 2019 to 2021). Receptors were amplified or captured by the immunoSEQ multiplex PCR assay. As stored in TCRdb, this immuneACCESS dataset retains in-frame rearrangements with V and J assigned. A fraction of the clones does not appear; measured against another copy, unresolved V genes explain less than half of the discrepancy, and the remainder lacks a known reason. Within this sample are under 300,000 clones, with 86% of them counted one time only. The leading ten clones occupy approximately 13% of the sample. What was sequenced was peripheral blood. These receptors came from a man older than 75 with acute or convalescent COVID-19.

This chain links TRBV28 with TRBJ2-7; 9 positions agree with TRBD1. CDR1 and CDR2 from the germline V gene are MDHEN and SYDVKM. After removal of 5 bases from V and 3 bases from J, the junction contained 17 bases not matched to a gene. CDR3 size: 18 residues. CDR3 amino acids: CASSRITGGSIKGYEQYF. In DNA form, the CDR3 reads TGTGCCAGCAGTCGCATCACAGGGGGCTCAATCAAAGGCTACGAGCAGTACTTC.

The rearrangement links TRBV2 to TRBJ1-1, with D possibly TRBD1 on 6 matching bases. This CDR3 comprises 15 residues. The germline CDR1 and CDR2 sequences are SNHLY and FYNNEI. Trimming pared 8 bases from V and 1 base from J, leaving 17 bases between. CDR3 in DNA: TGTGCCAGCGGTAGTGGGAACAGGGAGAACACTGAAGCTTTCTTT. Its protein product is CASGSGNRENTEAFF.

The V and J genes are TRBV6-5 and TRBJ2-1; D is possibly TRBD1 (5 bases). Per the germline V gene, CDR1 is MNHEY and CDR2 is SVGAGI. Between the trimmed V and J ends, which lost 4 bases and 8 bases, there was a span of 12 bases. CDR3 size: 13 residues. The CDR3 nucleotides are TGTGCCAGCAGTTTACAGGATTCCTATGAGCAGTTCTTC. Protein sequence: CASSLQDSYEQFF.

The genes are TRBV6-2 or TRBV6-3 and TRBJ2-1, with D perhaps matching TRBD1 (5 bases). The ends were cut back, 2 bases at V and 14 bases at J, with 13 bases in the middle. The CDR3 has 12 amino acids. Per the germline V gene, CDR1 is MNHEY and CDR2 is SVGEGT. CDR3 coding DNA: TGTGCCAGCAGTTACAAGACAGTAAGAAAGTTCTTC. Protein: CASSYKTVRKFF.

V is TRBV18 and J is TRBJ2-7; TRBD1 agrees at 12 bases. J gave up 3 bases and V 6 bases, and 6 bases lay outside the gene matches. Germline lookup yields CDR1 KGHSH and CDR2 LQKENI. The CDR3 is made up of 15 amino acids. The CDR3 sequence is CASSPGTGGYYEQYF. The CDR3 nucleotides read TGTGCCAGCTCTCCCGGGACAGGGGGCTACTACGAGCAGTACTTC.

This CDR3 reads CASSVARVEKLFF. Here the CDR3 DNA reads TGTGCCAGTAGTGTGGCGCGGGTTGAAAAACTGTTTTTT. The chain couples TRBV19 to TRBJ1-4, with D unclear. Germline V gene sequence: CDR1 LNHDA, CDR2 SQIVND (reference sequence). The CDR3 is made up of 13 amino acids. Trimming pared 5 bases from V and 7 bases from J, leaving 11 bases between.

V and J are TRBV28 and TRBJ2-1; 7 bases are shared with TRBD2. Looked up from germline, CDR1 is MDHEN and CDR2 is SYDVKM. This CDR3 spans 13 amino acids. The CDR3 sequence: CGIRVGGSGLQFF. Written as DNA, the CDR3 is TGTGGCATTCGAGTGGGAGGGTCAGGCCTGCAGTTCTTC. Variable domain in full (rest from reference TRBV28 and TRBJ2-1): DVKVTQSSRYLVKRTGEKVFLECVQDMDHENMFWYRQDPGLGLRLIYFSYDVKMKEKGDIPEGYSVSREKKERFSLILESASTNQTSMYLCGIRVGGSGLQFFGPGTRLTVL.

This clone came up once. In nucleotides, the CDR3 is TGTGCTAGTGGTTTGGGGTCTCCTCGGGACAGGGCATACAATGAGCAGTTCTTC. Its protein product is CASGLGSPRDRAYNEQFF. V is TRBV12-5 and J is TRBJ2-1, with 9 bases identical to TRBD1. Germline V gene lookup returns CDR1 LGHNT and CDR2 FRNRAP. CDR3 length equals 18 residues. V lost 1 base to trimming and J lost 4 bases; unmatched junction nucleotides: 11.

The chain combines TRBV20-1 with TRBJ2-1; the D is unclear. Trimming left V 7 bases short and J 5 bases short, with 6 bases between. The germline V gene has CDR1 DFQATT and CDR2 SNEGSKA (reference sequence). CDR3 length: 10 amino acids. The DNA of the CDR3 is TGCAGTGTGCGCAACAATGAGCAGTTCTTC. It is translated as CSVRNNEQFF.

CDR3 region: CASSLNHGETQYF. For the CDR3, the DNA is TGTGCCAGCAGCTTAAACCACGGGGAGACCCAGTACTTC. V and J are TRBV11-3 and TRBJ2-5; D gene ambiguous. V was shortened by 2 bases and J by 5 bases, with 9 bases between the two germline ends. This CDR3 comprises 13 residues. CDR1 and CDR2 from the germline V gene are SGHNT and YENEEA.

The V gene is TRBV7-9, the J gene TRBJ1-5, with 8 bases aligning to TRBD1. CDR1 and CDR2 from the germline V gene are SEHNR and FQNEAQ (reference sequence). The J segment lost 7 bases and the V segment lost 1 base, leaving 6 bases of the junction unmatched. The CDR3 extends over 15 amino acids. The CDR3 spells CASSLGTGIDQPQHF. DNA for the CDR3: TGTGCCAGCAGCTTAGGGACAGGGATTGACCAGCCCCAGCATTTT.

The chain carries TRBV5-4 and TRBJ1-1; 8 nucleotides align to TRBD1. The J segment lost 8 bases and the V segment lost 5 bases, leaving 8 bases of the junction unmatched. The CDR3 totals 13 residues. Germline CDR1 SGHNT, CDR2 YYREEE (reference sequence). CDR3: CASRNDRGGEAFF. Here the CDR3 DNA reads TGTGCCAGCAGAAACGACAGGGGCGGAGAAGCTTTCTTT.

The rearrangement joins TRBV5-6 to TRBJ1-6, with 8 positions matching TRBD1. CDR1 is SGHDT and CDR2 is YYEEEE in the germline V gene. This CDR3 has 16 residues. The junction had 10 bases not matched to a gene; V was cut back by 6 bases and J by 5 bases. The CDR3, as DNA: TGTGCCAGCACCCCTATTTGGGACAGGAATAATTCACCCCTCCACTTT. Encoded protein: CASTPIWDRNNSPLHF.

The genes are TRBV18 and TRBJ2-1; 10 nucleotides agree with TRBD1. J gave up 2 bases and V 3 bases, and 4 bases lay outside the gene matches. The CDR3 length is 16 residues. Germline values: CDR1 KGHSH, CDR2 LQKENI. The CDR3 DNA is TGTGCCAGCTCACCTCCGGGACAGGGGCCCTACAATGAGCAGTTCTTC. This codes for CASSPPGQGPYNEQFF.

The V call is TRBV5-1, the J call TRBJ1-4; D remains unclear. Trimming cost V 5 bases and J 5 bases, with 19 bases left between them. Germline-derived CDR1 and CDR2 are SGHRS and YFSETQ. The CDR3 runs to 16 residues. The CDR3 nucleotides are TGCGCCAGCAGTCCTCGTCAGGTGGCGGGGAATGAAAAACTGTTTTTT. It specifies CASSPRQVAGNEKLFF.